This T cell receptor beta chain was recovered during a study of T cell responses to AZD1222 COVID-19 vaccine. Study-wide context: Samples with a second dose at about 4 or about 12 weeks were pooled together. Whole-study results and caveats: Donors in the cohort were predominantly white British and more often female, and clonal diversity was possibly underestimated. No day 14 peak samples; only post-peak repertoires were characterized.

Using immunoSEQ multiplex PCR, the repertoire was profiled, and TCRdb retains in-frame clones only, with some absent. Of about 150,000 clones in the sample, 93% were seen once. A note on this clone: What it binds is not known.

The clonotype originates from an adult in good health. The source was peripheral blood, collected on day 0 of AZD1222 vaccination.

This chain's CDR3 is CASSETGTSLTGELFF. The CDR3 DNA reads TGCGCCAGCAGTGAAACCGGGACTAGCTTAACCGGGGAGCTGTTTTTT. This chain connects TRBV10-1 to TRBJ2-2; 9 positions agree with TRBD2. Germline-derived CDR1 and CDR2 are WNHNN and SYGVQD (reference sequence). This CDR3 comprises 16 residues. With V trimmed by 3 bases and J by 5 bases, 7 bases remained unmatched.